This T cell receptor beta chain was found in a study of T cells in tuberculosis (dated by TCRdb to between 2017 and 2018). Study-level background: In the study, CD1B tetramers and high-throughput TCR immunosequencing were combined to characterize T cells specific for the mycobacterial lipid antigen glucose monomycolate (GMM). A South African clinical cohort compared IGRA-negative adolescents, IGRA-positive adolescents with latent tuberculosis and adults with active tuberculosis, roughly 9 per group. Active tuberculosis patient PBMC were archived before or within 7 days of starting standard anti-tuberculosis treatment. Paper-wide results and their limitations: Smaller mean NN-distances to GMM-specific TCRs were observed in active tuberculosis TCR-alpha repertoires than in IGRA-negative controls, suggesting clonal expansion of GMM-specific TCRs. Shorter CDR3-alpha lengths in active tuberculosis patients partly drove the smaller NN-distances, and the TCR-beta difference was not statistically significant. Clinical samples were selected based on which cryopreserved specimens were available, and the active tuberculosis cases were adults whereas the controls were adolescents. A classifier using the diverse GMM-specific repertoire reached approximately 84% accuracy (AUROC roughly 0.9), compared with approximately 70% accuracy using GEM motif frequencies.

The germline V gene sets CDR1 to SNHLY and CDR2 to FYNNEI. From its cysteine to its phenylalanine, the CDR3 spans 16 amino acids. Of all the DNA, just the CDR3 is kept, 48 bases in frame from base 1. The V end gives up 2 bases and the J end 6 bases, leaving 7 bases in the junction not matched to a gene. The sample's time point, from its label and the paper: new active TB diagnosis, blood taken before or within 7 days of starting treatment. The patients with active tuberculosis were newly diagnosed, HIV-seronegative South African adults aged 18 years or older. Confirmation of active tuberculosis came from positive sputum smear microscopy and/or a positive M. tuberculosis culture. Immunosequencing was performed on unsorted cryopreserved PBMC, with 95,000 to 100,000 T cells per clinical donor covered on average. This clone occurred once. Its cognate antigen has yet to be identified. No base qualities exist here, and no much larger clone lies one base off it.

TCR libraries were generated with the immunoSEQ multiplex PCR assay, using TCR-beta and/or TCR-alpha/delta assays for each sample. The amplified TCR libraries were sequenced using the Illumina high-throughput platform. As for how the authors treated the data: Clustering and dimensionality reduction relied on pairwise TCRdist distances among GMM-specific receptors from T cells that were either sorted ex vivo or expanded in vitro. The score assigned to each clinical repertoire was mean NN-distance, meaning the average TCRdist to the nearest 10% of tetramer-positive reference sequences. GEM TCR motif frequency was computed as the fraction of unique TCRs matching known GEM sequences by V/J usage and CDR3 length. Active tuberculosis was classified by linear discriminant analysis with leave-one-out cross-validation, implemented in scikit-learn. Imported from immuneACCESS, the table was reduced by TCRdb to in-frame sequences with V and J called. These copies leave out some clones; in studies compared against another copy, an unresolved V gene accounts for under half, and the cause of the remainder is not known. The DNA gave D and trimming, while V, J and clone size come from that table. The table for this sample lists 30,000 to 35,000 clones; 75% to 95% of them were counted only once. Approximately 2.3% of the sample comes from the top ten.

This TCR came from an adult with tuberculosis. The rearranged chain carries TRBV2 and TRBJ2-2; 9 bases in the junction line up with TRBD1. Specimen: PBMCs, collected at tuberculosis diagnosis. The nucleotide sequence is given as TGTGCCAGCAGTGAAACAGGGGGCGGGCGTGCCGGGGAGCTGTTTTTT. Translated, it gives CASSETGGGRAGELFF.